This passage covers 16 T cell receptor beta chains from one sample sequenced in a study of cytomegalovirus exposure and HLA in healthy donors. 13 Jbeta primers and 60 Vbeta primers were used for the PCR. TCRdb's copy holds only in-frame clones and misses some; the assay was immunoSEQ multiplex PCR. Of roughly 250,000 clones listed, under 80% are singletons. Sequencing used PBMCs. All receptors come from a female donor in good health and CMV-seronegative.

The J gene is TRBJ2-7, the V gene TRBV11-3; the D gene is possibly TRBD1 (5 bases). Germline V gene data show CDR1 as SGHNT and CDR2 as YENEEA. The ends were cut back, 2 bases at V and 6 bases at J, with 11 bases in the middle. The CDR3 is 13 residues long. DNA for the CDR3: TGTGCCAGCAGCTTAACGCAGGGTTCCGAGCAGTACTTC. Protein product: CASSLTQGSEQYF.

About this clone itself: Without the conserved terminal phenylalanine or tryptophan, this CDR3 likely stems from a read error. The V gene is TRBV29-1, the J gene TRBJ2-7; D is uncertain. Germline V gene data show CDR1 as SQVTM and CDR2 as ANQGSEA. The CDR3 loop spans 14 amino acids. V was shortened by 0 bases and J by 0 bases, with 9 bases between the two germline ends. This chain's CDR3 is CSVEEEASSYEQYL. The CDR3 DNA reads TGCAGCGTTGAAGAGGAAGCGAGCTCCTACGAGCAGTACCTC.

The CDR3 coding sequence is TGTGCCAGCAGTTGGACAGGAACGGGCAATCAGCCCCAGCATTTT. Translation gives CASSWTGTGNQPQHF. The V call is TRBV28, the J call TRBJ1-5; 7 positions match TRBD1. Germline V gene lookup returns CDR1 MDHEN and CDR2 SYDVKM. This CDR3 contains 15 residues. Trimming at V came to 4 bases and at J to 2 bases, leaving 5 bases not matched to a gene.

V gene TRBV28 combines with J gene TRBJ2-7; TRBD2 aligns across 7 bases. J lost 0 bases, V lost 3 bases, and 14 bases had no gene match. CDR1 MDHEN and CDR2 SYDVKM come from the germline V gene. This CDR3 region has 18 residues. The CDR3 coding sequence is TGTGCCAGCAGTTTGGTAATGGCGGGAGAGGTAGCCTCCTACGAGCAGTACTTC. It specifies CASSLVMAGEVASYEQYF.

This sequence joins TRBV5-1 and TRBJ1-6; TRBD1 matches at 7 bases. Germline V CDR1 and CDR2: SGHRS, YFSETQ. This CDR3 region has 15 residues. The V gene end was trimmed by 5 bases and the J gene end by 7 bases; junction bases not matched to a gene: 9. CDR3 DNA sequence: TGCGCCAGCAGTCTTTCAGGGGGGCAAAATTCACCCCTCCACTTT. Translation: CASSLSGGQNSPLHF.

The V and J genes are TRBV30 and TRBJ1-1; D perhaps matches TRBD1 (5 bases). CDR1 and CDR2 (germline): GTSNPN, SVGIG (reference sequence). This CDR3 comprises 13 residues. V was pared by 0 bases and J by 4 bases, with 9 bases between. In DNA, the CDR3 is TGTGCCTGGAGTGTACAGGATTTCACTGAAGCTTTCTTT. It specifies CAWSVQDFTEAFF.

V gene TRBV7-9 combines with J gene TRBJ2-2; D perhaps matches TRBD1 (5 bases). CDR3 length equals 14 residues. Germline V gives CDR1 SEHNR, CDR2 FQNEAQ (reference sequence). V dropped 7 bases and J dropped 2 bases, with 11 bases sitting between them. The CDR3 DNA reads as TGTGCCAGCACCGGACATTCTAACACCGGGGAGCTGTTTTTT. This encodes CASTGHSNTGELFF.

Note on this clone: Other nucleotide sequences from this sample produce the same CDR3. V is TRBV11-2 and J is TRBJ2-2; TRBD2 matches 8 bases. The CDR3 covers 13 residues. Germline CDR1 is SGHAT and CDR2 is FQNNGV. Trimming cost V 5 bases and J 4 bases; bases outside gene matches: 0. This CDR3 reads CASSLAGTGELFF. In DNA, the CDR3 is TGTGCCAGCAGCCTAGCGGGCACCGGGGAGCTGTTTTTT.

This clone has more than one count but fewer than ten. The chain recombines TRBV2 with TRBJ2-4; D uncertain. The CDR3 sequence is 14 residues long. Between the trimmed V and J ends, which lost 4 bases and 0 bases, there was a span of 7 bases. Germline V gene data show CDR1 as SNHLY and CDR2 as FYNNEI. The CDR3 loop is CASSAQLAKNIQYF. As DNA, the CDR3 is TGTGCCAGCAGTGCACAGTTAGCCAAAAACATTCAGTACTTC.

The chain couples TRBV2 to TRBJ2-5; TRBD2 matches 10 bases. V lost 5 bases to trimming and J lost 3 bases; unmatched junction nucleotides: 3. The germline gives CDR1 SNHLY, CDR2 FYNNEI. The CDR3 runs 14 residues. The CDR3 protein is CASSPSGSKETQYF. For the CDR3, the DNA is TGTGCCAGCAGTCCTAGCGGGAGTAAAGAGACCCAGTACTTC.

CDR3 protein: CASSLSSGYEQYF. CDR3 coding DNA: TGCGCCAGCAGCTTATCCAGCGGCTACGAGCAGTACTTC. The chain has TRBV5-1 and TRBJ2-7, with D perhaps matching TRBD2 (5 bases). Germline CDR1 SGHRS, CDR2 YFSETQ. V was cut by 2 bases and J by 3 bases, with 9 bases left in between. The CDR3 spans 13 residues.

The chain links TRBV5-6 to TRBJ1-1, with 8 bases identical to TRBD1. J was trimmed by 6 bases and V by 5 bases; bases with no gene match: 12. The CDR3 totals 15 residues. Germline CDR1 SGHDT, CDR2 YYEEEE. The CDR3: CASSLTGGTGSEAFF. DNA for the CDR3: TGTGCCAGCAGTCTGACAGGCGGGACAGGCTCTGAAGCTTTCTTT. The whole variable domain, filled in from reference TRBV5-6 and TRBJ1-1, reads DAGVTQSPTHLIKTRGQQVTLRCSPKSGHDTVSWYQQALGQGPQFIFQYYEEEERQRGNFPDRFSGHQFPNYSSELNVNALLLGDSALYLCASSLTGGTGSEAFFGQGTRLTVV.

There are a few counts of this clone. The CDR3 sequence is CASSQAGDRITYEQYF. The CDR3 region has the DNA TGCGCCAGCAGCCAAGCAGGGGATCGAATTACCTACGAGCAGTACTTC. This rearrangement joins TRBV4-1 to TRBJ2-5, with D maybe TRBD1 (6 bases). The better agreement between TRBJ2-7 and the DNA end casts doubt on the J call. The V gene's germline CDR1 is MGHRA and CDR2 YSYEKL. This CDR3 contains 16 residues.

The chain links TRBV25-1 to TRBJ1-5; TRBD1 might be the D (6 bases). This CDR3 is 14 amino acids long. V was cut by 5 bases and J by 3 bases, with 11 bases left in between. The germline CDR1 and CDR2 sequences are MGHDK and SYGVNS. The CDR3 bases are TGTGCCAGCAGTCGAGGGGGGGTCAATCAGCCCCAGCATTTT. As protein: CASSRGGVNQPQHF.

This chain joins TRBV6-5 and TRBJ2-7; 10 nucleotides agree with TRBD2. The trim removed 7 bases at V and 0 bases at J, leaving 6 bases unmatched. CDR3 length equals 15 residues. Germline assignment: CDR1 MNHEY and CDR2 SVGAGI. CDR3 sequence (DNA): TGTGCCAGCAAAGCTAGCGGGAGCAGCTCCTACGAGCAGTACTTC. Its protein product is CASKASGSSSYEQYF.

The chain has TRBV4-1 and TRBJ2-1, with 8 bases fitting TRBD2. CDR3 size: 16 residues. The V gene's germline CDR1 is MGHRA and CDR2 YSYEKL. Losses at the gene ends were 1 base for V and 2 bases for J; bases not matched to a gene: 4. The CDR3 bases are TGCGCCAGCAGCCAAGTAGCGGGAAATGCCTACAATGAGCAGTTCTTC. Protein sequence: CASSQVAGNAYNEQFF.